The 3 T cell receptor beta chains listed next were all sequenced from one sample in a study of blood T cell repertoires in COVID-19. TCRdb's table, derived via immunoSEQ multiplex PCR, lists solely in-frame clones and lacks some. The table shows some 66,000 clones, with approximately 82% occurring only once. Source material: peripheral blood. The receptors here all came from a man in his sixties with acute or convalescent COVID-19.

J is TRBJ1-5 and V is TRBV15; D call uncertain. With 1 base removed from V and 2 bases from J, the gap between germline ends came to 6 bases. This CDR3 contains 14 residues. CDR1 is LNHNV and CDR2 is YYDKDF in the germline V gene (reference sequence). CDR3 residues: CATSRAAGNQPQHF. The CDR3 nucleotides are TGTGCCACCAGCAGAGCGGCGGGCAATCAGCCCCAGCATTTT. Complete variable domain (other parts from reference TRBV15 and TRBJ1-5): DAMVIQNPRYQVTQFGKPVTLSCSQTLNHNVMYWYQQKSSQAPKLLFHYYDKDFNNEADTPDNFQSRRPNTSFCFLDIRSPGLGDTAMYLCATSRAAGNQPQHFGDGTRLSIL.

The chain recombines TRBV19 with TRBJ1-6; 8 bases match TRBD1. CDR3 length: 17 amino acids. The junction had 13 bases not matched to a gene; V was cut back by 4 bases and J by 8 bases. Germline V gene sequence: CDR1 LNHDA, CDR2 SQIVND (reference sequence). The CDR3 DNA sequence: TGTGCCAGTAGTACCAAAACTAACAGGGGGAGGGATTCACCCCTCCACTTT. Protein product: CASSTKTNRGRDSPLHF.

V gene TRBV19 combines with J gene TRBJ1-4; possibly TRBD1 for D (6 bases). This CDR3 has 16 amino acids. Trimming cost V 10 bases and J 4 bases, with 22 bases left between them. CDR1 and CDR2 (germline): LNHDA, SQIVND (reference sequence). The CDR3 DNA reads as TGTGCCACCAAACCCTCGACAGGCCGAATTAATGAAAAACTGTTTTTT. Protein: CATKPSTGRINEKLFF.